The present entry profiles one T cell receptor beta chain with its context. The antigen remains unidentified. These data originate in a study of B cell selection in AIRE deficiency. Study-level results: Shared Treg sequences had shorter CDR3s, biased toward rearrangements with few non-templated insertions. Around 31% of healthy-shared Treg TCRbeta sequences appeared in patient Tconv cells. With only TCRbeta sequenced, under 45% of shared healthy Treg sequences overlapped Tconv.

Original handling: Pooled conventional T cells gave about 1x10^5 patient and 13.4x10^4 donor TCRbeta sequences. Sequenced by immunoSEQ multiplex PCR; TCRdb stores in-frame clones only, minus some. That table supplies the V and J calls and clone size; D and trimming were determined from the DNA. The data show about 24,000 clones, roughly 97% seen once. The ends were cut back, 4 bases at V and 8 bases at J, with 20 bases in the middle. Germline lookup yields CDR1 MNHEY and CDR2 SVGAGI. This CDR3 region has 16 residues. Conventional CD4 T cells were sorted as CD4+CD127+ cells. The source is a human donor in good health. The V gene is TRBV6-5, the J gene TRBJ1-4; D gene unclear. What was sequenced was CD4+CD127+ conventional T cells sorted from PBMCs. This chain's CDR3 is CASSFDRWTLGEKLFF. CDR3 bases: TGTGCCAGCAGTTTCGACCGATGGACGCTCGGGGAAAAACTGTTTTTT.